This record looks at one TCR beta chain sequence and its context. Its target is unknown. This CDR3 has 15 residues. From germline, CDR1 is GTSNPN and CDR2 SVGIG (reference sequence). V shed 2 bases and J 0 bases; nucleotides not matched to a gene: 4. This sample is part of a study of blood T cells in healthy people across ages. Regarding the study as a whole: The CMV status of each donor remained undetermined, and this could have confounded shifts in expanded clonotypes. Higher naive T cell percentage went strongly together with higher TCR beta diversity.

Then a second PCR, running about 6 to 11 cycles, was carried out with a sample-barcoded 5' primer and a J-beta primer mix. TCRdb re-called the 5' RACE reads through MiXCR, storing one row per CDR3 protein. The top ten clones hold around 4% of a sample with approximately 1.5 million distinct CDR3 sequences, approximately 42% of them seen once. Sequenced material: blood. The sequence was obtained from a woman younger than 35 in good health. The chain links TRBV30 to TRBJ2-5; 9 bases fit TRBD1. The CDR3 coding sequence is TGTGCCTGGAGTCGGGACAGGGTGTACCAAGAGACCCAGTACTTC. Its protein is CAWSRDRVYQETQYF.